The 28 T cell receptor beta chains below come from one sample, sequenced in a study of technical replicates of blood from several donors. Method: immunoSEQ multiplex PCR; TCRdb's copy keeps in-frame clones and lacks some. The table shows roughly 79,000 clones, with around 95% occurring only once. Sequenced sample: T cells isolated from PBMCs. These receptors were collected from a human donor in good health.

The rearrangement uses TRBV5-1 and TRBJ1-2; weak D call: TRBD1 (5 bases). Trimming removed 0 bases at V and 8 bases at J, with 14 bases between. The CDR3 is made up of 14 amino acids. CDR1 and CDR2 (germline): SGHRS, YFSETQ. The CDR3 DNA sequence: TGCGCCAGCAGCTTGGGTACCAGGGCGGTAGGCTACACCTTC. It translates to CASSLGTRAVGYTF.

The chain uses TRBV5-4 and TRBJ2-1; TRBD2 aligns across 12 bases. This CDR3 is built from 17 residues. CDR1 and CDR2 from the germline V gene are SGHNT and YYREEE (reference sequence). The V gene end was trimmed by 0 bases and the J gene end by 7 bases; junction bases not matched to a gene: 8. As DNA, the CDR3 is TGTGCCAGCAGCTTGGAGGCTAGCGGGAGGGGGAGAAATGAGCAGTTCTTC. Encoded protein: CASSLEASGRGRNEQFF.

The chain couples TRBV5-1 to TRBJ1-2, with no clear D. The CDR3 has 16 residues. Trimming stripped 5 bases from V and 1 base from J, with 18 bases between. Germline V gene sequence: CDR1 SGHRS, CDR2 YFSETQ. The CDR3 DNA reads TGCGCCAGCAGGGCGGGAAGCTCAGCGCTTAACTATGGCTACACCTTC. This codes for CASRAGSSALNYGYTF.

J is TRBJ2-1 and V is TRBV27; TRBD1 matches at 7 bases. V lost 6 bases to trimming and J lost 6 bases; unmatched junction nucleotides: 5. The germline CDR1 and CDR2 sequences are MNHEY and SMNVEV (reference sequence). The CDR3 contains 13 residues. DNA for the CDR3: TGTGCCAGCAGCACAGACAGGGCCAATGAGCAGTTCTTC. This encodes CASSTDRANEQFF.

The rearrangement joins TRBV5-4 to TRBJ2-3; D might be TRBD2 (6 bases). Germline V gene data show CDR1 as SGHNT and CDR2 as YYREEE (reference sequence). The germline V and J ends were trimmed by 4 bases and 2 bases, with 8 bases remaining between them. This CDR3 contains 13 residues. CDR3 coding DNA: TGTGCCAGCAGCCCGGGGGTCACAGATACGCAGTATTTT. This codes for CASSPGVTDTQYF.

This chain uses TRBV18 with TRBJ1-5; 8 bases align to TRBD1. After removal of 5 bases from V and 8 bases from J, the junction contained 11 bases not matched to a gene. The CDR3 is 15 amino acids. Looked up from germline, CDR1 is KGHSH and CDR2 is LQKENI. The CDR3 coding sequence is TGTGCCAGCTCATCCGAGACAGGGGCTGGGAAGCCCCAGCATTTT. Translation: CASSSETGAGKPQHF.

This chain connects TRBV2 to TRBJ2-7, with D tentatively TRBD2 (5 bases). The germline V gene has CDR1 SNHLY and CDR2 FYNNEI. This CDR3 has 16 residues. Trimming cost V 6 bases and J 0 bases, with 18 bases left between them. The CDR3 nucleotides are TGTGCCAGCAGCGCCCTTATAGCGTCTCTCTCCTACGAGCAGTACTTC. It translates to CASSALIASLSYEQYF.

V and J are TRBV10-3 and TRBJ1-1; possibly TRBD1 for D (6 bases). The CDR3 spans 16 residues. V was clipped by 8 bases and J by 7 bases, with 26 bases between them. Germline CDR1 and CDR2: ENHRY and SYGVKD. This chain's CDR3 is CAIGAPTTGTSSEAFF. Written as DNA, the CDR3 is TGTGCCATCGGGGCTCCTACAACAGGGACTAGCAGTGAAGCTTTCTTT.

The rearrangement uses TRBV5-1 and TRBJ2-5; tentatively, D is TRBD2 (6 bases). V was trimmed by 4 bases and J by 3 bases, leaving 16 bases between them. The CDR3 sequence is 15 residues long. The V gene's germline CDR1 is SGHRS and CDR2 YFSETQ. CDR3 amino acids: CASSPPRGTEETQYF. CDR3 coding DNA: TGCGCCAGCAGCCCGCCCCGGGGGACCGAAGAGACCCAGTACTTC.

The V and J genes are TRBV7-9 and TRBJ2-7, with D perhaps matching TRBD1 (6 bases). The CDR3 has 12 amino acids. V shed 5 bases and J shed 5 bases, with 10 bases lying between them. CDR1 and CDR2 (germline): SEHNR, FQNEAQ (reference sequence). Here the CDR3 DNA reads TGTGCCAGCAGCGTACAGGGTAACGAGCAGTACTTC. It is translated as CASSVQGNEQYF. The full variable domain, with the rest looked up from reference TRBV7-9 and TRBJ2-7, is DTGVSQNPRHKITKRGQNVTFRCDPISEHNRLYWYRQTLGQGPEFLTYFQNEAQLEKSRLLSDRFSAERPKGSFSTLEIQRTEQGDSAMYLCASSVQGNEQYFGPGTRLTVT.

The chain employs TRBV11-3 and TRBJ2-5; 8 bases are shared with TRBD2. This CDR3 comprises 17 residues. CDR1 is SGHNT and CDR2 is YENEEA in the germline V gene. V lost 1 base, J lost 2 bases, and 9 bases stayed unmatched. The CDR3 DNA is TGTGCCAGCAGCTTAGGTGTGGGACTAGGGGGTCAAGAGACCCAGTACTTC. Its translation: CASSLGVGLGGQETQYF.

The genes are TRBV6-1 and TRBJ2-7; unclear D gene. Deletions cut 4 bases from V and 1 base from J, with 11 bases between. CDR1 is MNHNS and CDR2 is SASEGT in the germline V gene. The CDR3 length is 14 residues. CDR3 nucleotide sequence: TGTGCCAGCAGTGCGTCAGGCACTTCCTACGAGCAGTACTTC. As protein: CASSASGTSYEQYF.

This clone was picked up one time. The V call is TRBV4-1, the J call TRBJ2-5; TRBD2 might be the D (6 bases). From germline, CDR1 is MGHRA and CDR2 YSYEKL. The CDR3 has 17 amino acids. Trimming removed 0 bases from V and 4 bases from J, with 18 bases in between. The CDR3 here is CASSQDYGRLEGETQYF. CDR3 nucleotide sequence: TGCGCCAGCAGCCAAGATTATGGCCGTCTGGAGGGAGAGACCCAGTACTTC.

The genes are TRBV11-2 and TRBJ2-1, with D tentatively TRBD2 (6 bases). Germline V gene data show CDR1 as SGHAT and CDR2 as FQNNGV. CDR3 length: 15 residues. V lost 5 bases, J lost 0 bases, and 11 bases lay in between. In DNA, the CDR3 is TGTGCCAGCAGCGCCGGCGGGAACTCCTACAATGAGCAGTTCTTC. Its protein is CASSAGGNSYNEQFF.

V usage is TRBV6-4 and J usage is TRBJ2-7; 8 positions match TRBD2. CDR1 and CDR2 from the germline V gene are MRHNA and SNTAGT. The CDR3 has 15 amino acids. Unmatched junction bases numbered 9, after V lost 8 bases and J lost 0 bases. CDR3 in DNA: TGTGCCAGCCCAAGCGCTAGCGGGTCCTCCTACGAGCAGTACTTC. Translation gives CASPSASGSSYEQYF.

V usage is TRBV25-1 and J usage is TRBJ2-7, with D possibly TRBD1 on 5 matching bases. The CDR3 totals 13 residues. V lost 7 bases and J lost 2, with 12 bases in between. CDR1 MGHDK and CDR2 SYGVNS come from the germline V gene. The CDR3 nucleotides read TGTGCCAGCACAGACAGCCTAACCTACGAGCAGTACTTC. Its translation is CASTDSLTYEQYF.

The CDR3 is CATAGGSGNTIYF. CDR3 DNA sequence: TGTGCCACCGCAGGGGGCTCTGGAAACACCATATATTTT. The chain has TRBV2 and TRBJ1-3; 7 bases match TRBD1. V was pared by 10 bases and J by 0 bases, with 3 bases of the junction left unmatched. The length of the CDR3 is 13 residues. CDR1 is SNHLY and CDR2 is FYNNEI in the germline V gene.

The chain employs TRBV29-1 and TRBJ2-1, with 8 bases fitting TRBD2. J was trimmed by 9 bases and V by 3 bases; bases with no gene match: 1. Germline CDR1 is SQVTM and CDR2 is ANQGSEA. The CDR3 runs to 11 residues. As DNA, the CDR3 is TGCAGCGTTGAGCGGGAGGCTGAGCAGTTCTTC. This sequence encodes CSVEREAEQFF.

V and J are TRBV18 and TRBJ2-1; 13 bases map to TRBD2. The CDR3 has 17 amino acids. Germline lookup yields CDR1 KGHSH and CDR2 LQKENI. Germline trimming cut 3 bases from V and 6 bases from J; bases unmatched to any gene: 8. CDR3 amino acids: CASSPLGGTSGINEQFF. In DNA form, the CDR3 reads TGTGCCAGCTCACCTCTCGGCGGGACTAGCGGGATCAATGAGCAGTTCTTC.

The chain links TRBV27 to TRBJ2-7, with 8 positions matching TRBD1. The CDR3 is made up of 14 amino acids. The germline V gene encodes CDR1 MNHEY and CDR2 SMNVEV (reference sequence). V dropped 2 bases and J dropped 0; count of bases not matched to a gene: 0. The CDR3 sequence: CASSLDRGSYEQYF. Here the CDR3 DNA reads TGTGCCAGCAGTTTAGACAGGGGCTCCTACGAGCAGTACTTC.

The V and J genes are TRBV7-9 and TRBJ2-3; no clear D gene. In germline, CDR1 is SEHNR, CDR2 FQNEAQ (reference sequence). This CDR3 is 16 amino acids long. V was trimmed by 2 bases and J by 4 bases, leaving 16 bases between them. In DNA form, the CDR3 reads TGTGCCAGCAGCTTAAGCCTCTTAAACTACGCAGATACGCAGTATTTT. It is translated as CASSLSLLNYADTQYF. Drawing the rest from reference TRBV7-9 and TRBJ2-3, the complete variable domain is DTGVSQNPRHKITKRGQNVTFRCDPISEHNRLYWYRQTLGQGPEFLTYFQNEAQLEKSRLLSDRFSAERPKGSFSTLEIQRTEQGDSAMYLCASSLSLLNYADTQYFGPGTRLTVL.

The CDR3 sequence: CASSFRLAGGETQYF. CDR3 sequence (DNA): TGCGCCAGCAGCTTCCGACTAGCGGGAGGAGAGACCCAGTACTTC. The chain uses TRBV5-1 and TRBJ2-5; 13 bases line up with TRBD2. Trimming at V came to 2 bases and at J to 4 bases, leaving 2 bases not matched to a gene. Germline CDR1 reads SGHRS; CDR2 reads YFSETQ. The CDR3 is made up of 15 amino acids. Together with reference TRBV5-1 and TRBJ2-5, the CDR3 gives the full variable domain: KAGVTQTPRYLIKTRGQQVTLSCSPISGHRSVSWYQQTPGQGLQFLFEYFSETQRNKGNFPGRFSGRQFSNSRSEMNVSTLELGDSALYLCASSFRLAGGETQYFGPGTRLLVL.

The chain joins TRBV4-1 to TRBJ2-7, with TRBD1 identical over 8 bases. The CDR3 has 15 amino acids. The V and J ends lost 2 bases and 6 bases, in that order; junction bases with no gene match: 9. Germline V gene sequence: CDR1 MGHRA, CDR2 YSYEKL. This chain's CDR3 is CASSQIGTGQAEQYF. The CDR3, as DNA: TGCGCCAGCAGCCAAATCGGGACAGGTCAGGCCGAGCAGTACTTC.

The genes are TRBV19 and TRBJ2-2, with 15 bases identical to TRBD2. The CDR3 is made up of 19 amino acids. Germline V gene sequence: CDR1 LNHDA, CDR2 SQIVND (reference sequence). With V trimmed by 8 bases and J by 3 bases, 13 bases remained unmatched. The chain's CDR3 is CASSYKGLAGGRDTGELFF. DNA of the CDR3: TGTGCCAGTTCCTACAAGGGACTAGCGGGAGGAAGGGACACCGGGGAGCTGTTTTTT. The full variable domain, completed using reference TRBV19 and TRBJ2-2, is DGGITQSPKYLFRKEGQNVTLSCEQNLNHDAMYWYRQDPGQGLRLIYYSQIVNDFQKGDIAEGYSVSREKKESFPLTVTSAQKNPTAFYLCASSYKGLAGGRDTGELFFGEGSRLTVL.

The V gene is TRBV5-4, the J gene TRBJ1-2; TRBD1 might be the D (5 bases). This CDR3 is 16 amino acids long. The V gene's germline CDR1 is SGHNT and CDR2 YYREEE (reference sequence). The V gene lost 4 bases and the J gene lost 4 bases, with 20 bases spanning the gap. The CDR3 DNA reads TGTGCCAGCAGCCGACAGTGGATGCCGGGAGTCTATGGCTACACCTTC. Protein: CASSRQWMPGVYGYTF.

The V gene is TRBV5-6, the J gene TRBJ2-1, with TRBD2 identical over 9 bases. In germline, CDR1 is SGHDT, CDR2 YYEEEE. The CDR3 runs 16 residues. V was clipped by 0 bases and J by 0 bases; unmatched bases: 1. CDR3 amino acids: CASSLVRGGSYNEQFF. For the CDR3, the DNA is TGTGCCAGCAGCTTGGTGCGGGGGGGCTCCTACAATGAGCAGTTCTTC.

To note about this clone: The junction departs from the called germline gene at one end, perhaps through a read error. This chain links TRBV7-7 with TRBJ2-4, with TRBD1 identical over 10 bases. The CDR3 is made up of 22 amino acids. CDR1 SSHAT and CDR2 FNYEAQ come from the germline V gene (reference sequence). CDR3 nucleotides: TGTGCTAGCAGCTTAGTGGTCGTCGAGACAGGGGGCTCTATTTACGCCAAAAACATTCAGTACTTC. Translation gives CASSLVVVETGGSIYAKNIQYF. Looking up the rest from reference TRBV7-7 and TRBJ2-4 gives the full variable domain: GAGVSQSPRYKVTKRGQDVTLRCDPISSHATLYWYQQALGQGPEFLTYFNYEAQPDKSGLPSDRFSAERPEGSISTLTIQRTEQRDSAMYRCASSLVVVETGGSIYAKNIQYFGAGTRLSVL.

This rearrangement joins TRBV2 to TRBJ2-2; D unclear. Trimming left V 6 bases short and J 1 base short, with 6 bases between. This CDR3 is 13 amino acids long. The germline gives CDR1 SNHLY, CDR2 FYNNEI. CDR3 bases: TGTGCCAGCAGGGCCGAGAACACCGGGGAGCTGTTTTTT. It translates to CASRAENTGELFF.